This is a list of T cell receptor beta chains from one sample in a study of cytomegalovirus exposure and HLA in healthy donors. Here immunoSEQ multiplex PCR was the method, and the copy in TCRdb shows in-frame clones only, minus some. The table has some 160,000 clones, approximately 80% seen once; the top ten hold 1.5% to 2%. Sequenced input: PBMCs. Receptors originate from a woman in her thirties or forties in good health and CMV-seronegative. CDR3s include the opening cysteine and the closing phenylalanine or tryptophan. The D gene is left open where the match is weak. For some rows the clone size is stated as once, few or many, or as a class when expanded; others skip it.

v_call	j_call	d_call	cdr3_length	clone_size	cdr3_nt	cdr3_aa
TRBV10-2	TRBJ2-3	-	15	-	TGCGCCAGCAGTGTCTCGGGGGAAAGGGGAGATACGCAGTATTTT	CASSVSGERGDTQYF
TRBV4-1	TRBJ2-3	TRBD2	16	-	TGCGCCAGCAGCCCTGGGACTAGCGGAGGCACAGATACGCAGTATTTT	CASSPGTSGGTDTQYF
TRBV29-1	TRBJ1-5	-	13	-	TGCAGCGTTAAACAGGATGGGAATCAGCCCCAGCATTTT	CSVKQDGNQPQHF
TRBV28	TRBJ2-5	-	13	-	TGTGCCAGCAGTGGTAGTAGCGTGGAGACCCAGTACTTC	CASSGSSVETQYF
TRBV30	TRBJ1-5	-	13	-	TGTGCCTGGAGTTGGGGGGGCAATCAGCCCCAGCATTTT	CAWSWGGNQPQHF
TRBV4-1	TRBJ2-7	-	17	-	TGCGCCAGCAGCACTCGCACCCGGGAGAGAGGGACTTACGAGCAGTACTTC	CASSTRTRERGTYEQYF
TRBV5-6	TRBJ1-4	TRBD1	15	few	TGTGCCAGCAGCTCACCAACAGGGGGCGGTGAAAAACTGTTTTTT	CASSSPTGGGEKLFF
TRBV27	TRBJ1-2	-	15	few	TGTGCCAGCAGTTTATCGGCCGGGTCGCTCTATGGCTACACCTTC	CASSLSAGSLYGYTF
TRBV2	TRBJ1-5	-	13	-	TGTGCCAGCGGATGGGAGGGCAATCAGCCCCAGCATTTT	CASGWEGNQPQHF
TRBV7-9	TRBJ2-4	TRBD1	14	-	TGTGCCAGCAGCTTAGGGACAGGGATGCACATTCAGTACTTC	CASSLGTGMHIQYF
TRBV6-5	TRBJ2-7	-	14	-	TGTGCCAGCAGTTACTACCGGGATGCCTACGAGCAGTACTTC	CASSYYRDAYEQYF
TRBV5-1	TRBJ1-1	-	14	-	TGCGCCAGCAGCTCGGGGGGGACGAACACTGAAGCTTTCTTT	CASSSGGTNTEAFF
TRBV2	TRBJ2-1	-	14	-	TGTGCCAGCAACTCGGGGGGCCCGAGCCATGAGCAGTTCTTC	CASNSGGPSHEQFF
TRBV7-9	TRBJ2-7	TRBD2	15	few	TGTGCCAGCAGCTCTCAGGGAGGGACGAGCTACGAGCAGTACTTC	CASSSQGGTSYEQYF
TRBV10-3	TRBJ2-7	TRBD2	14	-	TGTGCCATCAGTGAGAGGCCGCCGGGGGGCGAGCAGTACTTC	CAISERPPGGEQYF
TRBV10-3	TRBJ1-3	TRBD1	13	many	TGTGCCATCAGGGGGACAGCTGGAAACACCATATATTTT	CAIRGTAGNTIYF
TRBV9	TRBJ2-7	-	16	-	TGTGCCAGCAGCCCGACGACGCCTCGGCAGGAAAACGAGCAGTACTTC	CASSPTTPRQENEQYF
TRBV10-3	TRBJ1-6	TRBD1	13	-	TGTGCCACGAACAGGGGGCAGTATTCACCCCTCCACTTT	CATNRGQYSPLHF
TRBV11-2	TRBJ2-1	-	13	-	TGTGCCAGCAGCGCGAGGACTCTACTTGGGGAGTTCTTC	CASSARTLLGEFF
TRBV27	TRBJ1-1	TRBD1	19	-	TGTGCCAGCAGCATTACGGGACAGGGTAAAGTATGGAGGAACACTGAAGCTTTCTTT	CASSITGQGKVWRNTEAFF
TRBV10-3	TRBJ2-3	TRBD2	20	once	TGTGCCATCCGAGGCTCGGGACTAGCGGGAGGCCCCCAGGGCCGAAGTACGCAGTATTTT	CAIRGSGLAGGPQGRSTQYF
TRBV6-4	TRBJ2-5	TRBD2	15	-	TGTGCCAGCAGCCCGACTAGCGGGAGCCAAGAGACCCAGTACTTC	CASSPTSGSQETQYF
TRBV2	TRBJ1-1	-	13	-	TGTGCCAGCATCGTACAGGGTAACACTGAAGCTTTCTTT	CASIVQGNTEAFF
TRBV30	TRBJ1-1	TRBD1	13	-	TGTGCCTTGGACAGGGGGCAGCGGACTGAAGCTTTCTTT	CALDRGQRTEAFF
TRBV10-3	TRBJ1-3	-	18	-	TGTGCCATCAGTGAGTCCCGCGCCGCAGGAAGCTCTGGAAACACCATATATTTT	CAISESRAAGSSGNTIYF
TRBV9	TRBJ1-2	TRBD1	13	-	TGTGCCAGCAGACGGGACAGGGCCTATGGCTACACCTTC	CASRRDRAYGYTF
TRBV7-2	TRBJ2-1	TRBD2	16	few	TGTGCCAGCAGCTTAGCCCTAGCGGGTCCCTACAATGAGCAGTTCTTC	CASSLALAGPYNEQFF
TRBV28	TRBJ2-1	TRBD2	16	-	TGTGCCAGCAGTCGGCCCGGGACTAGCGGGAGCGATGAGCAGTTCTTC	CASSRPGTSGSDEQFF
TRBV6-6	TRBJ1-4	-	14	-	TGTGCCAGCAGTTTGCAAAACGGGATTGAAAAACTGTTTTTT	CASSLQNGIEKLFF
TRBV27	TRBJ1-5	-	17	-	TGTGCCAGCAGTTTAATAGGATCGGAACAGGCCAATCAGCCCCAGCATTTT	CASSLIGSEQANQPQHF
TRBV27	TRBJ2-7	TRBD1	15	-	TGTGCCAGCAGTGAATCCGGGACAGGGGTCTACGAGCAGTACTTC	CASSESGTGVYEQYF
TRBV7-8	TRBJ2-7	TRBD1	15	-	TGTGCCAGCAGCTTGTGGGGGCAGGGGGAGTACGAGCAGTACTTC	CASSLWGQGEYEQYF
TRBV6-5	TRBJ2-7	-	16	few	TGTGCCAGCAGTTACTCCTCAGGGAGGATAAACTACGAGCAGTACTTC	CASSYSSGRINYEQYF
TRBV5-4	TRBJ1-2	-	14	-	TGTGCCAGCAGCTTTCTAGGGGGGGGCTATGGCTACACCTTC	CASSFLGGGYGYTF
TRBV6-5	TRBJ2-2	TRBD1	16	-	TGTGCCAGCAGTTACTCCACAGGGGGCTATGGCGGGGAGCTGTTTTTT	CASSYSTGGYGGELFF
TRBV2	TRBJ1-2	TRBD1	13	-	TGTGCCAGCAGTACCGACAGGGGAGAGGGCTACACCTTC	CASSTDRGEGYTF
TRBV29-1	TRBJ2-7	TRBD1	14	few	TGCAGCGTTGTTGCACAGGGGGGAACCTACGAGCAGTACTTC	CSVVAQGGTYEQYF
TRBV5-1	TRBJ1-3	-	16	once	TGCGCCAGCAGCAGACAAGACCTTTTCTCTGGAAACACCATATATTTT	CASSRQDLFSGNTIYF
TRBV4-1	TRBJ1-5	-	15	once	TGCGCCAGCAGCCAGTCACCCCGGGCGGGGGAAGAACAGCATTTT	CASSQSPRAGEEQHF
TRBV6-1	TRBJ1-1	-	15	-	TGTGCCAGCAGGGGCATGGGGGGTGTGAACACTGAAGCTTTCTTT	CASRGMGGVNTEAFF
TRBV4-1	TRBJ2-7	-	14	-	TGCGCCAGCAGGTTAAGGGGACATTCCGACGAGCAGTACTTC	CASRLRGHSDEQYF
TRBV6-8	TRBJ1-2	-	17	-	TGTGCCAGCAGCCGGGGTCTGCGTCCGGACTTAAGCTATGGCTACACCTTC	CASSRGLRPDLSYGYTF
TRBV9	TRBJ2-1	TRBD2	18	-	TGTGCCAGCAGCGGACGAGGGACTAGCGGGTTCTCCTACAATGAGCAGTTCTTC	CASSGRGTSGFSYNEQFF
TRBV19	TRBJ2-3	-	15	-	TGTGCCAGTAGGCCCGCGGGGAGACGCACAGATACGCAGTATTTT	CASRPAGRRTDTQYF
TRBV19	TRBJ1-5	-	13	few	TGTGCCAGTAGTAGGCATACCTATCAGCCCCAGCATTTT	CASSRHTYQPQHF
TRBV2	TRBJ1-2	-	13	-	TGTGCCACACGGACAGACTACGTCTATGGCTACACCTTC	CATRTDYVYGYTF
TRBV11-3	TRBJ1-1	-	15	few	TGTGCCAGCAGCTTAGCCGGACAGAGTATCACTGAAGCTTTCTTT	CASSLAGQSITEAFF
TRBV6-5	TRBJ2-1	TRBD1	14	-	TGTGCCAGCAACTACCGGGACAGAACTAATGAGCAGTTCTTC	CASNYRDRTNEQFF
TRBV28	TRBJ1-5	-	18	-	TGTGCCAGCAGTACCCCCTCCGAGGAGTTTCATAGCAATCAGCCCCAGCATTTT	CASSTPSEEFHSNQPQHF
TRBV14	TRBJ1-5	-	14	-	TGTGCCAGCAGCCATGTACAGAAAAATCAGCCCCAGCATTTT	CASSHVQKNQPQHF